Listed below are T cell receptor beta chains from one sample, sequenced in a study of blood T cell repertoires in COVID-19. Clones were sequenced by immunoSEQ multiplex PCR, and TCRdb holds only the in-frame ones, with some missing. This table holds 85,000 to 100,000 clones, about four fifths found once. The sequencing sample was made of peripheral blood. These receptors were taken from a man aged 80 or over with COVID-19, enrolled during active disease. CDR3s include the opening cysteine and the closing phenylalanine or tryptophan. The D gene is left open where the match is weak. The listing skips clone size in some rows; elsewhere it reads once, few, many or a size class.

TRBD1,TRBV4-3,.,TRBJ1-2,TGCGCCAGCAGCCGGACAGGGGGCGGGATCTATGGCTACACCTTC,CASSRTGGGIYGYTF
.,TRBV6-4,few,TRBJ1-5,TGTGCCACTCCGGGGGGCGGAAACCCCAATCAGCCCCAGCATTTT,CATPGGGNPNQPQHF
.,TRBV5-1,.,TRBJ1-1,TGCGCCAGCAGCCGCGAATCGGAGTTGAACACTGAAGCTTTCTTT,CASSRESELNTEAFF
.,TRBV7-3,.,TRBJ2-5,TGTGCCAGCAGCTTAAAGTTAGGTGGGAGGACCTCTGGGGAGACCCAGTACTTC,CASSLKLGGRTSGETQYF
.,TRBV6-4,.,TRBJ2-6,TGTGCCAGCAGTGACCGCCAGGGGGGCTCTGGGGCCAACGTCCTGACTTTC,CASSDRQGGSGANVLTF
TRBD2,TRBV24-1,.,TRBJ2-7,TGTGCCACCAGTGATCCGACTAGCGGGAGTTACGAGCAGTACTTC,CATSDPTSGSYEQYF
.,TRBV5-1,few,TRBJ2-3,TGCGCCAGCAGATCCGGTGCTACTAGCACAGATACGCAGTATTTT,CASRSGATSTDTQYF
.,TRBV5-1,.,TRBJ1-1,TGCGCCAGCCGATTGGGGGGCCCTGAAGCTTTCTTT,CASRLGGPEAFF
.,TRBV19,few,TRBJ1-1,TGTGCCAGTAGTATTGACTCAGGGGTCACTGAAGCTTTCTTT,CASSIDSGVTEAFF
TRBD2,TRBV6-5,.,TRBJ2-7,TGTGCCAGCAGTTCTTTAGCGGGGGATAGCTCCTACGAGCAGTACTTC,CASSSLAGDSSYEQYF
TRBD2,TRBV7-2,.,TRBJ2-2,TGTGCCAGCAGCTTAAGGGCGGGAGGTCTGAACACCGGGGAGCTGTTTTTT,CASSLRAGGLNTGELFF
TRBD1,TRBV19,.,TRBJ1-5,TGTGCCAGTAGTACAGACAGGGCCAATCAGCCCCAGCATTTT,CASSTDRANQPQHF
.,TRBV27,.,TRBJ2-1,TGTGCCAGCAGTTTATCAGGAGGGAATCAGTATGCTGAGCAGTTCTTC,CASSLSGGNQYAEQFF
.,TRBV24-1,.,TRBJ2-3,TGTGCCACCAGTGACGGGCGGGGCCACACAGATACGCAGTATTTT,CATSDGRGHTDTQYF
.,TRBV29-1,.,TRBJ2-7,TGCAGCGTTGACAGCGGTAGCTCCTACGAGCAGTACTTC,CSVDSGSSYEQYF
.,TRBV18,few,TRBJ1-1,TGTGCCAGCTCACCACCGGTTCAGGGGATGAACACTGAAGCTTTCTTT,CASSPPVQGMNTEAFF
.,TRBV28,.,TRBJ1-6,TGTGCCAGCAGTTTAAGCCGAGCGAATTCACCCCTCCACTTT,CASSLSRANSPLHF
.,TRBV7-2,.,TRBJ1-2,TGTGCCAGCAGCCCGGGTCAGGGGGGCTACACCTTC,CASSPGQGGYTF
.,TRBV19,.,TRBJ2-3,TGTGCCACCTCCCCCCAGCGGGGCACAGATACGCAGTATTTT,CATSPQRGTDTQYF
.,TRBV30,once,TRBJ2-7,TGTGCCTGGAGTACAGGTGAACGATACGAGCAGTACTTC,CAWSTGERYEQYF
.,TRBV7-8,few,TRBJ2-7,TGTGCCAGCAGCTTAGGGCCGTCCTACGAGCAGTACTTC,CASSLGPSYEQYF
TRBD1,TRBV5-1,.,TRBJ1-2,TGCGCCAGCAGCTTTAACCGGGACAGGAGTAATGGCTACACCTTC,CASSFNRDRSNGYTF
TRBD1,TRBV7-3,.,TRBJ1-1,TGTGCCAGCAGCTTACAGGGGGGTAACACTGAAGCTTTCTTT,CASSLQGGNTEAFF
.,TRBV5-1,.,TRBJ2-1,TGCGCCAGCAGCTCCGAGGGGGACTACAAGGTCGATGAGCAGTTCTTC,CASSSEGDYKVDEQFF
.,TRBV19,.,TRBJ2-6,TGTGCCAGTAGTATCAGGGTAACTGGGGCCAACGTCCTGACTTTC,CASSIRVTGANVLTF
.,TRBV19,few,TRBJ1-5,TGTGCCAGTAATAAGCGGCAGGGCAATCAGCCCCAGCATTTT,CASNKRQGNQPQHF
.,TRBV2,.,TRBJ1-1,TGTGCCAGCATCTACAGGTTTCGAAACATGAACACTGAAGCTTTCTTT,CASIYRFRNMNTEAFF
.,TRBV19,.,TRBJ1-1,TGTGCCAGTAGGAATACAGGACGGAACACTGAAGCTTTCTTT,CASRNTGRNTEAFF
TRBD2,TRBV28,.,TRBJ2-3,TGTGCCAGCAGTTCTACTAGCGGGAGGACAGATACGCAGTATTTT,CASSSTSGRTDTQYF
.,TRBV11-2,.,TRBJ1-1,TGTGCCAGCAGCTTAGGGACACCGAACACTGAAGCTTTCTTT,CASSLGTPNTEAFF